This TCR beta chain derives from a study of blood T cell repertoires in COVID-19. Study details: Collection of acute and convalescent COVID-19 samples took place in the United States, Italy and Spain. Nucleic acid was either cDNA or gDNA, and it came from T cells, B-cell-depleted T cells, or PBMCs.

Original analysis: Using reference gene primer amplification, nucleated cell counts were estimated. Only in-frame clones appear in the TCRdb table, and some are missing; sequencing was by immunoSEQ multiplex PCR. The V and J calls and clone size come from that table; D and trimming were worked out from the DNA. This sample has some 310,000 clones, with 85% to 90% found just once. During active infection, Seattle patients enrolled and were then monitored through disease. The source of this sequence is a woman aged 40 to 50 with COVID-19, enrolled during active disease. Material for sequencing was peripheral blood.

The CDR3 protein is CASSVDRGLDTQYF. CDR3 nucleotides: TGCGCCAGCAGCGTAGACAGGGGGCTGGATACGCAGTATTTT. This chain joins TRBV5-1 and TRBJ2-3; 10 bases are a match to TRBD1. The trim removed 4 bases at V and 6 bases at J, leaving 5 bases unmatched. The CDR3 contains 14 residues. CDR1 is SGHRS, CDR2 YFSETQ, per germline.